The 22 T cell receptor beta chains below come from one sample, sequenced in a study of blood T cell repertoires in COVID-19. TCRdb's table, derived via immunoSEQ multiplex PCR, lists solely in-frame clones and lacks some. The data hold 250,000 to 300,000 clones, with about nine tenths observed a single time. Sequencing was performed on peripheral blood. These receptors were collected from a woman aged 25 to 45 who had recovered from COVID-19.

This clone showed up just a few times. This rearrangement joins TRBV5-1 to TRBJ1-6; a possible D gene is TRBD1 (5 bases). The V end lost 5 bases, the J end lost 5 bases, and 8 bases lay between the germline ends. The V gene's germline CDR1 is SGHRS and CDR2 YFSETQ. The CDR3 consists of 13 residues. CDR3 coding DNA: TGCGCCAGCAGAGGGGCCGATAATTCACCCCTCCACTTT. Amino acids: CASRGADNSPLHF.

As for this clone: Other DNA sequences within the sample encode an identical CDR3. CDR3 in DNA: TGTGCCAGCAGCTCCCAAGGGGACACTGAAGCTTTCTTT. It encodes CASSSQGDTEAFF. The chain is built from TRBV7-3 and TRBJ1-1, with D possibly TRBD1 on 5 matching bases. The germline V and J ends were trimmed by 4 bases and 3 bases, with 9 bases remaining between them. This CDR3 comprises 13 residues. Per the germline V gene, CDR1 is SGHTA and CDR2 is FQGTGA.

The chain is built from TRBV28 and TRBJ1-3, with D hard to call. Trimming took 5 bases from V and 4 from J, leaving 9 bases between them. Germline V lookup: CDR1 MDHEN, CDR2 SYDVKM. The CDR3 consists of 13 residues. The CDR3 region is CASSMIRGNTIYF. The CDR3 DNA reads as TGTGCCAGCAGTATGATCAGGGGAAACACCATATATTTT.

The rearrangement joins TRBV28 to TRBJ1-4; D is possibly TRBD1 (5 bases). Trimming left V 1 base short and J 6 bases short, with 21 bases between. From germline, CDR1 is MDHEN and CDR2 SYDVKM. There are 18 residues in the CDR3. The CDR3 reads CASSLYSPLEQGHEKLFF. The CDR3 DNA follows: TGTGCCAGCAGTTTATATTCCCCCCTCGAGCAGGGCCATGAAAAACTGTTTTTT.

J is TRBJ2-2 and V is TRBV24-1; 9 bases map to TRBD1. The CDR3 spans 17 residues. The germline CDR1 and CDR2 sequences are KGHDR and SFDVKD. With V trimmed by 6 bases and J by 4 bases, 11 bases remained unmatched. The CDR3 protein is CATSTGGWEVLTGELFF. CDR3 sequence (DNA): TGTGCCACCAGTACAGGGGGCTGGGAGGTACTCACCGGGGAGCTGTTTTTT.

The chain's CDR3 is CASSSPPGQRYNEQFF. CDR3 DNA: TGCGCCAGCAGCTCACCTCCGGGACAGAGGTACAATGAGCAGTTCTTC. The V call is TRBV5-1, the J call TRBJ2-1; 7 bases line up with TRBD1. CDR3 length equals 16 residues. With V trimmed by 3 bases and J by 4 bases, 10 bases remained unmatched. The germline V gene encodes CDR1 SGHRS and CDR2 YFSETQ.

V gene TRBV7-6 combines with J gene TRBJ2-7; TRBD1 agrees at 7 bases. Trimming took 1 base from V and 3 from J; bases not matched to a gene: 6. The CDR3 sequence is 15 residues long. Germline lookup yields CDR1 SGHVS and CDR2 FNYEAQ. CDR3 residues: CASSLGGQFHYEQYF. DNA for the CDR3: TGTGCCAGCAGCTTAGGGGGACAGTTTCACTACGAGCAGTACTTC. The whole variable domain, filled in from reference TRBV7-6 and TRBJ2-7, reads GAGVSQSPRYKVTKRGQDVALRCDPISGHVSLYWYRQALGQGPEFLTYFNYEAQQDKSGLPNDRFSAERPEGSISTLTIQRTEQRDSAMYRCASSLGGQFHYEQYFGPGTRLTVT.

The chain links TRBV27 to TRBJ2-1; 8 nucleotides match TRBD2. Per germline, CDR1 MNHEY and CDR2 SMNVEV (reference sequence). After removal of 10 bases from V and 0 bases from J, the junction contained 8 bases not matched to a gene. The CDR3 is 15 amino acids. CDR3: CAKVAGSYSYNEQFF. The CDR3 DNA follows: TGTGCCAAAGTAGCGGGGTCCTACTCCTACAATGAGCAGTTCTTC.

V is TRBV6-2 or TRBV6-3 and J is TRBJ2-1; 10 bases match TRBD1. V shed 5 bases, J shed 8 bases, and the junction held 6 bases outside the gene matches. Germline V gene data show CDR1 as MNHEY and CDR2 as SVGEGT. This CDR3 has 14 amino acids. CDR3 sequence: CASSPGQGFYEQFF. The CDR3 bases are TGTGCCAGCAGTCCGGGACAGGGGTTCTATGAGCAGTTCTTC.

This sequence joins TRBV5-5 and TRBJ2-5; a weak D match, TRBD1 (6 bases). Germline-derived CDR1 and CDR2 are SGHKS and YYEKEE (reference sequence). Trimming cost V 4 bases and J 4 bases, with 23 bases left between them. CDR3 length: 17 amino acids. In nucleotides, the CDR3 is TGTGCCAGCAGCATATTACCGGGACAAAGCGTACCAGAGACCCAGTACTTC. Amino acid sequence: CASSILPGQSVPETQYF.

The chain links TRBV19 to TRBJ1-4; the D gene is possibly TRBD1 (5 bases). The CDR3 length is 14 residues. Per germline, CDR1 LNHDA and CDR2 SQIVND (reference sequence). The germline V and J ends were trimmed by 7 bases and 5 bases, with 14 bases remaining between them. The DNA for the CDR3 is TGTGCCAGTAATTTAAATTACAGGAATGAAAAACTGTTTTTT. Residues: CASNLNYRNEKLFF. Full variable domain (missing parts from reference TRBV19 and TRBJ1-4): DGGITQSPKYLFRKEGQNVTLSCEQNLNHDAMYWYRQDPGQGLRLIYYSQIVNDFQKGDIAEGYSVSREKKESFPLTVTSAQKNPTAFYLCASNLNYRNEKLFFGSGTQLSVL.

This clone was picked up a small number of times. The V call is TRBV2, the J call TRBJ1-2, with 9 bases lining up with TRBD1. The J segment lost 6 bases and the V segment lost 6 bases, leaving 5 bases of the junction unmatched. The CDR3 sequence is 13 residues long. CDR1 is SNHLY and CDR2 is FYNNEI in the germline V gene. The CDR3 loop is CASRLQGADGYTF. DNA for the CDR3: TGTGCCAGCAGGCTACAGGGGGCCGATGGCTACACCTTC.

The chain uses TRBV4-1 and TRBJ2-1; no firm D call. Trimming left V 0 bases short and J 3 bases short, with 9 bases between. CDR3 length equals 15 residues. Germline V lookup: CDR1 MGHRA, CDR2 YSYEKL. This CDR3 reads CASSQEVNNYNEQFF. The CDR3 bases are TGCGCCAGCAGCCAAGAAGTAAACAACTACAATGAGCAGTTCTTC.

The CDR3 region is CASSGIPRDSGNSPLHF. CDR3 in DNA: TGCGCCAGCAGCGGGATACCACGGGACAGTGGGAATTCACCCCTCCACTTT. The rearrangement joins TRBV5-1 to TRBJ1-6; TRBD1 agrees at 7 bases. V was pared by 4 bases and J by 7 bases, with 14 bases of the junction left unmatched. This CDR3 is built from 17 residues. CDR1 and CDR2 from the germline V gene are SGHRS and YFSETQ.

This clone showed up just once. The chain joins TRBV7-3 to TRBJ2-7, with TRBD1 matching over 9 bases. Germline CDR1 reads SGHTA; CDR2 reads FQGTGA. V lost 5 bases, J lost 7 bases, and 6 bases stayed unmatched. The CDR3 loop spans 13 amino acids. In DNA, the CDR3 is TGTGCCAGCAGCCGGGACAGGGAGGGTGAGCAGTACTTC. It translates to CASSRDREGEQYF.

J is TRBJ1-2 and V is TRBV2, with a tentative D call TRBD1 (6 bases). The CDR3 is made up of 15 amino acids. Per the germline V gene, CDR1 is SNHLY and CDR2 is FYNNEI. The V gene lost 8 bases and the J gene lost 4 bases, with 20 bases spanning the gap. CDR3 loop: CASASRQGTIYGYTF. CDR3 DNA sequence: TGTGCCAGCGCCTCACGGCAGGGGACTATCTATGGCTACACCTTC.

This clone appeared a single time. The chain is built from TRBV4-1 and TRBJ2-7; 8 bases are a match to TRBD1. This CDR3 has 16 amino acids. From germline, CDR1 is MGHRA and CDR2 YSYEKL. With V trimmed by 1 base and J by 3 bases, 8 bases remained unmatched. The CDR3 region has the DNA TGCGCCAGCAGCCAAGGGGAAAGGACAGGGCACTACGAGCAGTACTTC. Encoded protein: CASSQGERTGHYEQYF.

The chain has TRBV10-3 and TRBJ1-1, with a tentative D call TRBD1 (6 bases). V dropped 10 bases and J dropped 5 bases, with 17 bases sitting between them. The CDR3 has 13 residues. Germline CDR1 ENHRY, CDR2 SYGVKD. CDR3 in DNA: TGTGCCACCTTACCGGGACATAGGACTGAAGCTTTCTTT. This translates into CATLPGHRTEAFF.

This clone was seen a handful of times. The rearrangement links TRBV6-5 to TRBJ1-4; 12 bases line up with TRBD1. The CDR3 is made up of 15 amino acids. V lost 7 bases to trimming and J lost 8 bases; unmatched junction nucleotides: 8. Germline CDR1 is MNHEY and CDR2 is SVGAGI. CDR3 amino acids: CASTGQGAWGEKLFF. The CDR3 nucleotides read TGTGCCAGCACGGGACAGGGGGCATGGGGAGAAAAACTGTTTTTT.

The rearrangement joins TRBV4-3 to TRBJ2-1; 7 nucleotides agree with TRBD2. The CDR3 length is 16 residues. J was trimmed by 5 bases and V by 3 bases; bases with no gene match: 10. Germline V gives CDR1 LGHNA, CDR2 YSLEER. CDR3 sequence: CASSQRMGGGHNEQFF. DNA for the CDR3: TGCGCCAGCAGCCAGCGTATGGGGGGGGGTCACAATGAGCAGTTCTTC.

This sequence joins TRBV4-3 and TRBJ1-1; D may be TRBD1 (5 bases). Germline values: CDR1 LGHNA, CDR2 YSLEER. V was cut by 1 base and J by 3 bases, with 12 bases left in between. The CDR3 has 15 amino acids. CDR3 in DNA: TGCGCCAGCAGCCAAGGGTTGAGCAGGGACACTGAAGCTTTCTTT. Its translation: CASSQGLSRDTEAFF.

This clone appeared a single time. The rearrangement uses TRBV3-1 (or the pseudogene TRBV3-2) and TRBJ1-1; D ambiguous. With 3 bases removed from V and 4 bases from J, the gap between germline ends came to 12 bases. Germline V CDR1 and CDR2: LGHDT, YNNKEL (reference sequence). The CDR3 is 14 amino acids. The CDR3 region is CASSQGASGTEAFF. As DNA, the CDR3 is TGTGCCAGCAGCCAGGGTGCTTCAGGCACTGAAGCTTTCTTT.